The 18 T cell receptor beta chains reported below all come from one sample, sequenced in a study of blood T cell repertoires in COVID-19. Generated by immunoSEQ multiplex PCR, the TCRdb table keeps only in-frame clones and is missing some. The sample lists hundreds of thousands of clones, approximately 80% occurring once. Sequencing was done on a sample of PBMCs or T cells enriched from blood (not recorded which). All receptors derive from a middle-aged man who had been exposed to COVID-19.

This chain uses TRBV27 with TRBJ2-7; the match to TRBD2 covers 7 bases. The V segment lost 6 bases and the J segment 2 bases; nucleotides outside the gene matches: 4. CDR1 and CDR2 (germline): MNHEY, SMNVEV (reference sequence). The CDR3 spans 13 residues. The CDR3 is CASRGGLAYEQYF. In nucleotides, the CDR3 is TGTGCCAGCAGGGGGGGGTTGGCCTACGAGCAGTACTTC.

This chain's CDR3 is CASSPEEALYEQYF. The CDR3 DNA is TGTGCCAGCAGTCCTGAAGAGGCCCTCTACGAGCAGTACTTC. The chain is built from TRBV6-4 and TRBJ2-7; D gene ambiguous. V gave up 5 bases and J gave up 3 bases, with 14 bases separating them. CDR1 MRHNA and CDR2 SNTAGT come from the germline V gene. This CDR3 has 14 amino acids.

The chain recombines TRBV11-3 with TRBJ2-5; 7 positions agree with TRBD2. Trimming removed 3 bases from V and 2 bases from J; junction bases left unmatched: 0. Germline V gene sequence: CDR1 SGHNT, CDR2 YENEEA. The CDR3 consists of 13 residues. The DNA of the CDR3 is TGTGCCAGCAGCTTGGGACTACAAGAGACCCAGTACTTC. As protein: CASSLGLQETQYF.

The V gene is TRBV6-2 or TRBV6-3, the J gene TRBJ1-2; TRBD1 might be the D (5 bases). The length of the CDR3 is 14 residues. V was shortened by 1 base and J by 3 bases, with 9 bases between the two germline ends. CDR1 MNHEY and CDR2 SVGEGT come from the germline V gene. Written as DNA, the CDR3 is TGTGCCAGCAGTTACTGGGGCACGGACTATGGCTACACCTTC. Its translation: CASSYWGTDYGYTF.

This clone appeared once. This chain's CDR3 is CASSLSLGDFSDTEAFF. The CDR3 DNA reads TGCGCCAGCAGCTTGTCTCTTGGGGACTTCAGTGACACTGAAGCTTTCTTT. The chain uses TRBV5-1 and TRBJ1-1, with a possible D match to TRBD1 (5 bases). The germline V gene encodes CDR1 SGHRS and CDR2 YFSETQ. The ends were cut back, 1 base at V and 3 bases at J, with 19 bases in the middle. This CDR3 is built from 17 residues.

CDR3 residues: CASSPVAAGAEQFF. CDR3 DNA: TGCGCCAGCAGCCCAGTGGCGGCGGGGGCTGAACAGTTCTTC. The chain couples TRBV5-1 to TRBJ2-1; possible D gene TRBD2, 7 bases. Germline lookup yields CDR1 SGHRS and CDR2 YFSETQ. With 4 bases removed from V and 13 bases from J, the gap between germline ends came to 21 bases. This CDR3 is built from 14 residues.

V and J are TRBV10-3 and TRBJ2-3, with TRBD2 identical over 11 bases. J gave up 2 bases and V 2 bases, and 6 bases lay outside the gene matches. The CDR3 is made up of 17 amino acids. Germline CDR1 reads ENHRY; CDR2 reads SYGVKD. The CDR3 region has the DNA TGTGCCATCAGTGAGAGAACTAGCGGGAGTTTCACAGATACGCAGTATTTT. Protein product: CAISERTSGSFTDTQYF.

V and J are TRBV6-5 and TRBJ1-2; a possible D gene is TRBD1 (6 bases). The CDR3 covers 12 residues. Between the trimmed V and J ends, which lost 11 bases and 1 base, there was a span of 11 bases. Germline CDR1 is MNHEY and CDR2 is SVGAGI. The CDR3 region is CALSGVNYGYTF. CDR3 nucleotide sequence: TGTGCCCTCTCAGGGGTTAACTATGGCTACACCTTC.

The gene calls are TRBV4-1 and TRBJ1-1; 7 nucleotides match TRBD1. Trimming removed 1 base from V and 7 bases from J; junction bases left unmatched: 6. There are 14 residues in the CDR3. In germline, CDR1 is MGHRA, CDR2 YSYEKL. Here the CDR3 reads CASSQGTGAFEAFF. CDR3 DNA sequence: TGCGCCAGCAGCCAAGGAACAGGGGCGTTTGAAGCTTTCTTT.

J is TRBJ1-1 and V is TRBV12-3 or TRBV12-4, with D tentatively TRBD1 (6 bases). Trimming shortened V by 5 bases and J by 5 bases, and 12 bases separated the two germline ends. This CDR3 comprises 13 residues. The CDR3 spells CASSMDSGTEAFF. CDR3 coding DNA: TGTGCCAGCAGTATGGACAGTGGGACTGAAGCTTTCTTT.

This clone occurred a few times. The chain is built from TRBV7-2 and TRBJ1-5; D is perhaps TRBD1 (6 bases). Trimming stripped 4 bases from V and 10 bases from J, with 20 bases between. The CDR3 runs to 15 residues. The germline CDR1 and CDR2 sequences are SGHTA and FQGNSA. The chain's CDR3 is CASSSNGQFSSPQHF. The CDR3, as DNA: TGTGCCAGCAGCTCCAATGGACAGTTCAGCAGCCCCCAGCATTTT.

This clone occurred a few times. V and J are TRBV4-2 and TRBJ2-1; D ambiguous. Germline V gene sequence: CDR1 LGHNA, CDR2 YNFKEQ. Trimming stripped 3 bases from V and 8 bases from J, with 11 bases between. The CDR3 consists of 13 residues. This chain's CDR3 is CASSQELIYEQFF. The CDR3 DNA reads as TGTGCCAGCAGCCAGGAGTTGATCTATGAGCAGTTCTTC.

The chain recombines TRBV18 with TRBJ2-7; TRBD2 aligns across 12 bases. Germline CDR1 KGHSH, CDR2 LQKENI. The ends lost 4 bases at V and 2 bases at J; junction bases unmatched: 6. CDR3 size: 16 residues. The DNA of the CDR3 is TGTGCCAGCTCACTGGGTGGACTAGCGGGAACCTACGAGCAGTACTTC. Its translation is CASSLGGLAGTYEQYF.

This sequence joins TRBV7-6 and TRBJ2-5; TRBD1 might be the D (6 bases). There are 13 residues in the CDR3. The V end lost 5 bases, the J end lost 5 bases, and 12 bases lay between the germline ends. Germline V gives CDR1 SGHVS, CDR2 FNYEAQ. CDR3 residues: CASSSRGWETQYF. The CDR3 nucleotides are TGTGCCAGCAGCAGTAGGGGGTGGGAGACCCAGTACTTC.

The rearrangement joins TRBV25-1 to TRBJ2-5; D not certain. V was pared by 1 base and J by 1 base, with 10 bases between. This CDR3 has 15 amino acids. Germline lookup yields CDR1 MGHDK and CDR2 SYGVNS. The CDR3 DNA is TGTGCCAGCAGTGAATTGGTGCGACTCCAAGAGACCCAGTACTTC. This codes for CASSELVRLQETQYF.

This chain connects TRBV18 to TRBJ1-1, with TRBD1 as a possible D gene (6 bases). This CDR3 is built from 15 residues. The V end was cut by 3 bases, the J end by 0 bases, with 11 bases between. CDR1 and CDR2 (germline): KGHSH, LQKENI. The CDR3 spells CASSPATGMNTEAFF. As DNA, the CDR3 is TGTGCCAGCTCACCCGCCACAGGGATGAACACTGAAGCTTTCTTT.

The chain is built from TRBV5-5 and TRBJ2-7; possibly TRBD2 for D (6 bases). Germline CDR1 is SGHKS and CDR2 is YYEKEE (reference sequence). The V end was cut by 4 bases, the J end by 0 bases, with 20 bases between. This CDR3 spans 17 amino acids. Written as DNA, the CDR3 is TGTGCCAGCAGCGGTGGTTGGGGGATAGCGGTCTCCTACGAGCAGTACTTC. This gives the protein CASSGGWGIAVSYEQYF. Full variable domain (remainder filled in from reference TRBV5-5 and TRBJ2-7): DAGVTQSPTHLIKTRGQQVTLRCSPISGHKSVSWYQQVLGQGPQFIFQYYEKEERGRGNFPDRFSARQFPNYSSELNVNALLLGDSALYLCASSGGWGIAVSYEQYFGPGTRLTVT.

This clone came up a few times. This rearrangement joins TRBV7-9 to TRBJ2-5; D perhaps matches TRBD1 (6 bases). This CDR3 comprises 18 residues. The ends were cut back, 0 bases at V and 1 base at J, with 18 bases in the middle. Germline CDR1 is SEHNR and CDR2 is FQNEAQ (reference sequence). The CDR3 sequence is CASSLAQGTATRQETQYF. The DNA for the CDR3 is TGTGCCAGCAGCTTAGCACAGGGAACCGCTACCCGCCAAGAGACCCAGTACTTC.